This T cell receptor beta chain is drawn from a study of cytomegalovirus exposure and HLA in healthy donors. Likely unrecorded immune exposures existed in these nominally healthy donors. The PCR contained 60 Vbeta and 13 Jbeta primers. Profiled with immunoSEQ multiplex PCR; TCRdb holds only in-frame clones, not every one. Its clone listing holds 200,000 to 250,000 clones. Sequencing was carried out using PBMCs. The clonotype comes from a girl aged 2-10 years in good health and CMV-seropositive.

This CDR3 is CATSRTGYSNQPQHF. The CDR3 bases are TGTGCCACCAGCAGGACAGGGTATAGCAATCAGCCCCAGCATTTT. The J gene is TRBJ1-5, the V gene TRBV15; TRBD1 agrees at 7 bases. The V and J ends lost 3 bases and 0 bases, in that order; junction bases with no gene match: 2. CDR1 LNHNV and CDR2 YYDKDF come from the germline V gene (reference sequence). The CDR3 has 15 residues.